Given below is one T cell receptor (beta chain) in context. Original processing notes: Scientists estimated how many nucleated cells there were by amplifying reference gene primers. Profiled with immunoSEQ multiplex PCR; TCRdb holds only in-frame clones, not every one. D and trimming come from the DNA, and the V and J calls and clone size come from that table. The sample records about 270,000 clones, less than 95% being singletons. These data belong to a study of blood T cell repertoires in COVID-19. Overall study: Sample material is recorded as cDNA or gDNA derived from T cells, B-cell-depleted T cells, or PBMCs.

After removal of 1 base from V and 5 bases from J, the junction contained 9 bases not matched to a gene. CDR1 and CDR2 (germline): LGHDT, YNNKEL (reference sequence). CDR3 size: 17 residues. V gene TRBV3-1 (or the pseudogene TRBV3-2) combines with J gene TRBJ2-3; the match to TRBD1 covers 10 bases. Input material: PBMCs or T cells enriched from blood (not recorded which). The TCR comes from a man aged 35 to 55 who had been exposed to COVID-19. CDR3 amino acids: CASSQVWGQGLVDTQYF. As DNA, the CDR3 is TGTGCCAGCAGCCAAGTATGGGGACAGGGGTTGGTAGATACGCAGTATTTT.